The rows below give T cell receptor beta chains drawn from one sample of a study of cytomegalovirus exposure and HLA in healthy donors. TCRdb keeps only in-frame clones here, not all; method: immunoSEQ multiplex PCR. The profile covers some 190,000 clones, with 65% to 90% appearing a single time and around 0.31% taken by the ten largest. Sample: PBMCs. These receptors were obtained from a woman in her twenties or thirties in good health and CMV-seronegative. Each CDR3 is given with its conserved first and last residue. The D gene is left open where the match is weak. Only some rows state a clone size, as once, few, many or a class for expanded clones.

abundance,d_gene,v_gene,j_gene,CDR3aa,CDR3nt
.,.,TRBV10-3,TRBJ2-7,CAISETGKGGSYEQYF,TGTGCCATCAGTGAGACCGGAAAAGGGGGATCCTACGAGCAGTACTTC
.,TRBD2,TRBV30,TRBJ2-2,CAWLGLAGSGELFF,TGTGCCTGGCTAGGACTAGCGGGGTCCGGGGAGCTGTTTTTT
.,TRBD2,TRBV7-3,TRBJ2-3,CASSLRLAGGDTQYF,TGTGCCAGCAGCTTAAGGCTAGCGGGAGGAGATACGCAGTATTTT
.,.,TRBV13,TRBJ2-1,CASSLFERAYSYNEQFF,TGTGCCAGCAGCTTATTTGAGCGGGCCTACTCCTACAATGAGCAGTTCTTC
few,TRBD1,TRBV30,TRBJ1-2,CAWSRWGQDYHGYTF,TGTGCCTGGAGTCGGTGGGGACAGGACTATCATGGCTACACCTTC
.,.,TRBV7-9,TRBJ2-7,CASSLGVRTYEQYF,TGTGCCAGCAGCTTAGGCGTCAGGACCTACGAGCAGTACTTC
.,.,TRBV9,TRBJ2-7,CASSERHLSYEQYF,TGTGCCAGCAGCGAAAGACATCTCTCCTACGAGCAGTACTTC
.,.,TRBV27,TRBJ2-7,CASSPSSTYEQYF,TGTGCCAGCAGTCCCTCTAGCACCTACGAGCAGTACTTC
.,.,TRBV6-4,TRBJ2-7,CASSYRAHEQYF,TGTGCCAGCAGCTACAGAGCCCACGAGCAGTACTTC
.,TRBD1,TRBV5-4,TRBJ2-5,CASSAGQGVRETQYF,TGTGCCAGCAGCGCCGGACAGGGAGTTCGAGAGACCCAGTACTTC
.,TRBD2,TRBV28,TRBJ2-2,CASGRRLAGARANTGELFF,TGTGCCAGCGGACGCCGACTAGCGGGAGCCCGTGCGAACACCGGGGAGCTGTTTTTT
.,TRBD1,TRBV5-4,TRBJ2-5,CASSLPGQGWGETQYF,TGTGCCAGCAGCTTGCCGGGACAGGGTTGGGGAGAGACCCAGTACTTC
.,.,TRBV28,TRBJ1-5,CASSLWAGDQPQHF,TGTGCCAGCAGTTTATGGGCAGGGGACCAGCCCCAGCATTTT
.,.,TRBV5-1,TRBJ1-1,CASSLAPAGNTEAFF,TGCGCCAGCAGCTTGGCGCCAGCGGGTAACACTGAAGCTTTCTTT
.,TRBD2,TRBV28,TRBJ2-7,CASSGTSGGPRYEQYF,TGTGCCAGCAGTGGGACTAGCGGGGGGCCGCGATACGAGCAGTACTTC
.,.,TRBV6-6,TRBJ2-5,CASSQGYQETQYF,TGTGCCAGCAGTCAGGGGTACCAAGAGACCCAGTACTTC
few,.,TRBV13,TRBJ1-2,CASSLDPRGNYGYTF,TGTGCCAGCAGCTTAGACCCCCGAGGTAACTATGGCTACACCTTC
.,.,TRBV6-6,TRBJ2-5,CASSYSGLATETQYF,TGTGCCAGCAGTTACTCAGGGCTAGCGACAGAGACCCAGTACTTC
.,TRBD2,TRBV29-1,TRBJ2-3,CSVERAGGANTQYF,TGCAGCGTTGAACGAGCGGGGGGCGCTAATACGCAGTATTTT